This passage covers 25 T cell receptor beta chains from one sample sequenced in a study of spatial heterogeneity in lung cancer. Described time point: sample taken at primary tumor resection. Researchers sequenced whole RNA taken from tumor, nontumor lung or frozen PBMC without sorting. From the 5' RACE reads, TCRdb called clonotypes with MiXCR, one entry per CDR3 protein. The table has 40,000 to 55,000 distinct CDR3 sequences, roughly an eighth seen once; the top ten hold 50% to 65%. The sequencing used PBMCs, collected at surgery. All receptors come from a male donor with early-stage non-small cell lung cancer.

This chain connects TRBV20-1 to TRBJ1-2, with a tentative D call TRBD1 (6 bases). CDR1 is DFQATT, CDR2 SNEGSKA, per germline (reference sequence). The length of the CDR3 is 12 residues. This CDR3 is CSTMQGNYGYTF. The CDR3 DNA follows: TGCAGCACGATGCAGGGGAACTATGGCTACACCTTC.

CDR3 residues: CATSDSRGRSDTQYF. The CDR3, as DNA: TGTGCCACCAGTGATTCTAGGGGCCGATCAGATACGCAGTATTTT. This chain links TRBV24-1 with TRBJ2-3; perhaps TRBD1 as D (5 bases). Germline V CDR1 and CDR2: KGHDR, SFDVKD. This CDR3 contains 15 residues. Between the trimmed V and J ends, which lost 2 bases and 4 bases, there was a span of 12 bases.

This rearrangement joins TRBV7-2 to TRBJ2-2, with TRBD2 matching over 10 bases. This CDR3 has 16 amino acids. Germline V lookup: CDR1 SGHTA, CDR2 FQGNSA. Losses at the gene ends were 6 bases for V and 4 bases for J; bases not matched to a gene: 8. DNA for the CDR3: TGTGCCAGCAGACTCCTAGCGGGAGCGGCCACCGGGGAGCTGTTTTTT. Translating gives CASRLLAGAATGELFF.

This clonotype was counted between two and nine times. The chain joins TRBV4-1 to TRBJ2-3; tentatively, D is TRBD2 (6 bases). Germline V CDR1 and CDR2: MGHRA, YSYEKL. The V and J ends lost 4 bases and 0 bases respectively, with 14 bases between them. The CDR3 covers 16 residues. The CDR3 DNA sequence: TGCGCCAGCAGCCTAGATCCTAGCGTGAGCACAGATACGCAGTATTTT. This encodes CASSLDPSVSTDTQYF.

This clonotype was observed a handful of times. The chain combines TRBV20-1 with TRBJ1-4; TRBD1 might be the D (6 bases). This CDR3 spans 13 amino acids. V was trimmed by 5 bases and J by 7 bases, leaving 14 bases between them. CDR1 DFQATT and CDR2 SNEGSKA come from the germline V gene (reference sequence). CDR3 sequence: CSAQGRWGEKLFF. In DNA form, the CDR3 reads TGCAGTGCTCAGGGGAGGTGGGGTGAAAAACTGTTTTTT.

In this sample, this clonotype turned up many times. The chain links TRBV5-6 to TRBJ2-1; the match to TRBD2 covers 15 bases. Germline V gene lookup returns CDR1 SGHDT and CDR2 YYEEEE. This CDR3 comprises 16 residues. Germline trimming cut 5 bases from V and 8 bases from J; bases unmatched to any gene: 8. The CDR3 DNA reads as TGTGCCAGCAGTCGGACTAGCGGGAGGGCCTGGGATGAGCAGTTCTTC. Translating gives CASSRTSGRAWDEQFF.

This clonotype appeared a few times. J is TRBJ2-7 and V is TRBV20-1, with 7 positions matching TRBD2. CDR1 is DFQATT, CDR2 SNEGSKA, per germline (reference sequence). This CDR3 is 15 amino acids long. V lost 4 bases to trimming and J lost 0 bases; unmatched junction nucleotides: 9. CDR3 sequence: CSANSREAGSYEQYF. The CDR3 region has the DNA TGCAGTGCTAACTCCCGGGAGGCTGGCTCCTACGAGCAGTACTTC.

The J gene is TRBJ2-7, the V gene TRBV2; D is possibly TRBD1 or TRBD2 (5 bases each). The germline gives CDR1 SNHLY, CDR2 FYNNEI. The germline V and J ends were trimmed by 7 bases and 7 bases, with 20 bases remaining between them. The length of the CDR3 is 14 residues. CDR3 protein: CASNQGAGNLEQYF. The CDR3 DNA sequence: TGTGCCAGCAATCAGGGCGCCGGGAATTTGGAGCAGTACTTC.

Ten or more counts support this clonotype. V usage is TRBV6-2 or TRBV6-3 and J usage is TRBJ1-5; D not certain. This CDR3 is built from 13 residues. The V gene lost 2 bases and the J gene lost 4 bases, with 6 bases spanning the gap. Germline-derived CDR1 and CDR2 are MNHEY and SVGEGT. The CDR3 region has the DNA TGTGCCAGCAGTTACGAGTGGAATCAGCCCCAGCATTTT. Translation gives CASSYEWNQPQHF.

The chain couples TRBV28 to TRBJ1-5; 7 nucleotides agree with TRBD1. The CDR3 has 13 residues. Germline CDR1 is MDHEN and CDR2 is SYDVKM. The trim removed 5 bases at V and 5 bases at J, leaving 3 bases unmatched. The CDR3 region is CASSQGGDQPQHF. The CDR3 nucleotides read TGTGCCAGCAGTCAGGGGGGTGATCAGCCCCAGCATTTT.

This clonotype was counted a few times. The chain combines TRBV5-5 with TRBJ2-3, with 11 bases identical to TRBD2. V was pared by 0 bases and J by 3 bases, with 3 bases of the junction left unmatched. Germline V gives CDR1 SGHKS, CDR2 YYEKEE (reference sequence). CDR3 length equals 16 residues. In DNA, the CDR3 is TGTGCCAGCAGCTTGGAGACTAGCGGGATGACAGATACGCAGTATTTT. Residues: CASSLETSGMTDTQYF.

A remark on this clonotype: A junction boundary mismatches the germline segment, possibly from a read error. The chain employs TRBV18 and TRBJ2-3, with D tentatively TRBD1 (6 bases). CDR3 length: 15 residues. Germline CDR1 and CDR2: KGHSH and LQKENI. The CDR3, as DNA: TGTGCCAACTCACCGGGAACAGGGCAGACAGATACGCAGTATTTT. This sequence encodes CANSPGTGQTDTQYF. Full variable domain (missing parts from reference TRBV18 and TRBJ2-3): NAGVMQNPRHLVRRRGQEARLRCSPMKGHSHVYWYRQLPEEGLKFMVYLQKENIIDESGMPKERFSAEFPKEGPSILRIQQVVRGDSAAYFCANSPGTGQTDTQYFGPGTRLTVL.

This clonotype was picked up a small number of times. The chain recombines TRBV3-1 with TRBJ2-7, with 7 nucleotides matching TRBD1. J lost 6 bases, V lost 1 base, and 9 bases had no gene match. In germline, CDR1 is LGHDT, CDR2 YNNKEL (reference sequence). The CDR3 is 15 amino acids. The CDR3 coding sequence is TGTGCCAGCAGCCAAGTTATCAGGGGGTCGAGCGAGCAGTACTTC. It is translated as CASSQVIRGSSEQYF.

The V gene is TRBV20-1, the J gene TRBJ2-3, with 9 bases aligning to TRBD2. V trimming: 0 bases; J trimming: 1 base; junction bases outside the gene matches: 2. CDR1 is DFQATT, CDR2 SNEGSKA, per germline (reference sequence). CDR3 length equals 15 residues. CDR3 amino acids: CSARERTSGTDTQYF. DNA of the CDR3: TGCAGTGCTAGAGAAAGGACTAGCGGCACAGATACGCAGTATTTT.

This clonotype was detected many times. The chain joins TRBV30 to TRBJ2-2; TRBD2 aligns across 7 bases. Germline V lookup: CDR1 GTSNPN, CDR2 SVGIG (reference sequence). The CDR3 covers 14 residues. The ends lost 1 base at V and 4 bases at J; junction bases unmatched: 3. Written as DNA, the CDR3 is TGTGCCTGGAGTGCCGGGAGGTCCACCGGGGAGCTGTTTTTT. Its protein product is CAWSAGRSTGELFF.

This clonotype occurred many times. The chain joins TRBV12-3 or TRBV12-4 to TRBJ2-7, with 10 bases aligning to TRBD1. V lost 5 bases and J lost 2; bases outside the gene matches: 3. The CDR3 is made up of 14 amino acids. The DNA of the CDR3 is TGTGCCAGCAGTACGACAGGGGGCCCCTACGAGCAGTACTTC. Translated: CASSTTGGPYEQYF.

As concerns this clonotype: With a much larger clone just one base away, this may be a read error. The V and J genes are TRBV18 and TRBJ2-2; D perhaps matches TRBD2 (6 bases). This CDR3 is 15 amino acids long. Germline assignment: CDR1 KGHSH and CDR2 LQKENI. CDR3 amino acids: CASLPPLADTGELFF. CDR3 nucleotide sequence: TGTGCCAGCTTACCACCACTAGCCGACACCGGGGAGCTGTTTTTT.

This clonotype showed up many times. V is TRBV28 and J is TRBJ2-1; TRBD2 matches 10 bases. The CDR3 has 16 residues. Germline assignment: CDR1 MDHEN and CDR2 SYDVKM. Unmatched junction bases numbered 14, after V lost 5 bases and J lost 10 bases. Here the CDR3 DNA reads TGTGCCAGCAGTCCACCCGGGCTAGCGGGAGCTAGAGAGCAGTTCTTC. Translated, it gives CASSPPGLAGAREQFF.

This clonotype was seen repeatedly, ten times or more. The V gene is TRBV27, the J gene TRBJ2-7; D perhaps matches TRBD2 (6 bases). Germline values: CDR1 MNHEY, CDR2 SMNVEV (reference sequence). Trimming took 6 bases from V and 9 from J, leaving 21 bases between them. The CDR3 consists of 14 residues. CDR3 amino acids: CASRLSGTLAVQYF. The DNA for the CDR3 is TGTGCCAGCAGACTTAGCGGCACACTCGCCGTGCAGTACTTC.

This clonotype was seen more than once but under ten times. This chain uses TRBV6-1 with TRBJ2-5; D unresolved. V lost 2 bases to trimming and J lost 4 bases, with 8 bases between them. This CDR3 contains 13 residues. CDR1 and CDR2 from the germline V gene are MNHNS and SASEGT. The CDR3 sequence is CASSEQRVETQYF. CDR3 bases: TGTGCCAGCAGTGAACAAAGGGTAGAGACCCAGTACTTC.

The chain is built from TRBV28 and TRBJ2-7; D possibly uses TRBD1 or TRBD2 (6 bases each). The CDR3 consists of 13 residues. Trimming removed 6 bases from V and 4 bases from J, with 13 bases in between. Germline CDR1 reads MDHEN; CDR2 reads SYDVKM. CDR3 sequence reads: CASRRGGSYEQYF. CDR3 nucleotide sequence: TGTGCCAGCAGGAGAGGGGGGTCTTACGAGCAGTACTTC.

DNA for the CDR3: TGCAGTGCTAGGTCCGGGGGGGCGGACGATACGCAGTATTTT. Amino acid sequence: CSARSGGADDTQYF. This chain joins TRBV20-1 and TRBJ2-3; 8 positions agree with TRBD2. The trim removed 3 bases at V and 6 bases at J, leaving 8 bases unmatched. Per germline, CDR1 DFQATT and CDR2 SNEGSKA (reference sequence). The CDR3 length is 14 residues.

The J gene is TRBJ2-1, the V gene TRBV24-1; D perhaps matches TRBD2 (5 bases). The V gene lost 1 base and the J gene lost 12 bases, with 9 bases spanning the gap. This CDR3 contains 12 residues. CDR1 and CDR2 from the germline V gene are KGHDR and SFDVKD. The CDR3 DNA is TGTGCCACCAGTGATTTTTTGGGGAGGCAGTTCTTC. The encoded protein is CATSDFLGRQFF.

This chain connects TRBV19 to TRBJ1-2; 7 nucleotides align to TRBD1. V lost 3 bases, J lost 5 bases, and 3 bases stayed unmatched. This CDR3 is built from 13 residues. CDR1 and CDR2 (germline): LNHDA, SQIVND (reference sequence). CDR3 amino acids: CASSISGQYGYTF. CDR3 DNA sequence: TGTGCCAGTAGTATCTCGGGACAGTATGGCTACACCTTC.

Many counts were recorded for this clonotype. This chain connects TRBV6-5 to TRBJ2-3; unclear D gene. V shed 7 bases and J shed 1 base, with 9 bases lying between them. The germline V gene has CDR1 MNHEY and CDR2 SVGAGI. The CDR3 runs to 13 residues. The CDR3 bases are TGTGCCAGCACCTCATCGCGCACAGATACGCAGTATTTT. This codes for CASTSSRTDTQYF.